These 29 T cell receptor beta chains were all obtained from the same sample, sequenced in a study of identifying expanded T cells in peripheral blood. Only in-frame clones appear in the TCRdb table, and some are missing; sequencing was by immunoSEQ multiplex PCR. This repertoire shows 75,000 to 100,000 clones, about nine tenths found once; its top ten account for roughly 3.1%. The sequencing sample was made of blood. The receptors stem from a person aged 18 to 70 in good health.

The chain carries TRBV29-1 and TRBJ2-5; no clear D gene. The germline V and J ends were trimmed by 4 bases and 1 base, with 4 bases remaining between them. The CDR3 is 11 residues long. CDR1 is SQVTM and CDR2 is ANQGSEA in the germline V gene. The CDR3 DNA sequence: TGCAGCGTTGCGGGCCAAGAGACCCAGTACTTC. This sequence encodes CSVAGQETQYF.

This clone was detected once. This sequence joins TRBV6-1 and TRBJ2-3, with D hard to call. Germline V gene lookup returns CDR1 MNHNS and CDR2 SASEGT. CDR3 length: 12 residues. V dropped 6 bases and J dropped 5 bases, with 9 bases sitting between them. The CDR3 region has the DNA TGTGCCAGCAGCAAGATGGGAGATACGCAGTATTTT. It yields the protein CASSKMGDTQYF.

This CDR3 reads CASSSNRGSGELFF. CDR3 DNA: TGTGCCAGCAGTTCGAACAGGGGGTCCGGGGAGCTGTTTTTT. V is TRBV7-8 and J is TRBJ2-2; 8 bases are shared with TRBD1. Per the germline V gene, CDR1 is SGHVS and CDR2 is FQNEAQ. V gave up 6 bases and J gave up 6 bases; unmatched junction bases: 6. CDR3 length equals 14 residues.

The chain carries TRBV9 and TRBJ2-1; D is uncertain. Trimming shortened V by 0 bases and J by 6 bases, and 10 bases separated the two germline ends. There are 14 residues in the CDR3. Germline V gene lookup returns CDR1 SGDLS and CDR2 YYNGEE. The CDR3 loop is CASSVGLTANEQFF. In DNA, the CDR3 is TGTGCCAGCAGCGTAGGTCTTACGGCCAATGAGCAGTTCTTC. Drawing the rest from reference TRBV9 and TRBJ2-1, the complete variable domain is DSGVTQTPKHLITATGQRVTLRCSPRSGDLSVYWYQQSLDQGLQFLIQYYNGEERAKGNILERFSAQQFPDLHSELNLSSLELGDSALYFCASSVGLTANEQFFGPGTRLTVL.

The chain carries TRBV5-1 and TRBJ1-1; 8 positions match TRBD1. The CDR3 extends over 14 amino acids. Per germline, CDR1 SGHRS and CDR2 YFSETQ. V shed 4 bases, J shed 4 bases, and the junction held 6 bases outside the gene matches. The CDR3: CASSLQGDGTEAFF. In DNA form, the CDR3 reads TGCGCCAGCAGCCTACAGGGGGACGGCACTGAAGCTTTCTTT. Combining the CDR3 with reference TRBV5-1 and TRBJ1-1 gives the whole variable domain KAGVTQTPRYLIKTRGQQVTLSCSPISGHRSVSWYQQTPGQGLQFLFEYFSETQRNKGNFPGRFSGRQFSNSRSEMNVSTLELGDSALYLCASSLQGDGTEAFFGQGTRLTVV.

The rearrangement links TRBV13 to TRBJ2-2; D is ambiguous. Germline loops: CDR1 PRHDT, CDR2 FYEKMQ (reference sequence). Trimming cost V 4 bases and J 4 bases, with 4 bases left between them. The CDR3 runs 12 residues. The CDR3 here is CASSSFTGELFF. In DNA form, the CDR3 reads TGTGCCAGCAGCTCGTTCACCGGGGAGCTGTTTTTT.

The genes are TRBV4-3 and TRBJ2-1; D is perhaps TRBD1 or TRBD2 (5 bases each). V lost 2 bases and J lost 9, with 11 bases in between. Germline V gene data show CDR1 as LGHNA and CDR2 as YSLEER. The CDR3 contains 13 residues. CDR3 sequence: CASSQFRGGEQFF. The CDR3 region has the DNA TGCGCCAGCAGCCAATTTCGGGGCGGTGAGCAGTTCTTC.

The chain links TRBV11-3 to TRBJ2-3; D is possibly TRBD1 or TRBD2 (5 bases each). The CDR3 is 14 amino acids. Between the trimmed V and J ends, which lost 1 base and 5 bases, there was a span of 10 bases. Looked up from germline, CDR1 is SGHNT and CDR2 is YENEEA. CDR3 sequence (DNA): TGTGCCAGCAGCTTAGGAGGGGAAATAGATACGCAGTATTTT. It translates to CASSLGGEIDTQYF.

The CDR3 DNA reads as TGTGCCAGCAGACGACCTACGGGGGACACCGGGGAGCTGTTTTTT. Amino acid sequence: CASRRPTGDTGELFF. The V gene is TRBV6-5, the J gene TRBJ2-2, with TRBD2 as a possible D gene (6 bases). Trimming left V 6 bases short and J 3 bases short, with 14 bases between. The V gene's germline CDR1 is MNHEY and CDR2 SVGAGI. The CDR3 contains 15 residues.

The chain uses TRBV13 and TRBJ2-5, with TRBD2 matching over 10 bases. This CDR3 is 16 amino acids long. Germline lookup yields CDR1 PRHDT and CDR2 FYEKMQ (reference sequence). Losses at the gene ends were 6 bases for V and 0 bases for J; bases not matched to a gene: 7. As DNA, the CDR3 is TGTGCCAGCAGTCCGCTAGCGGGAGAGTACCAAGAGACCCAGTACTTC. Amino acids: CASSPLAGEYQETQYF.

The rearrangement links TRBV5-4 to TRBJ2-5; no definite D call. Trimming took 4 bases from V and 3 from J, leaving 10 bases between them. CDR3 length: 13 amino acids. The germline V gene encodes CDR1 SGHNT and CDR2 YYREEE (reference sequence). CDR3 residues: CASSRISEETQYF. Here the CDR3 DNA reads TGTGCCAGCAGCAGGATCTCGGAAGAGACCCAGTACTTC.

The chain couples TRBV11-3 to TRBJ2-3, with D perhaps TRBD1 (5 bases). This CDR3 is built from 15 residues. The germline CDR1 and CDR2 sequences are SGHNT and YENEEA. Deletions cut 4 bases from V and 0 bases from J, with 11 bases between. CDR3 sequence: CASSSRGGSTDTQYF. In DNA, the CDR3 is TGTGCCAGCAGCTCAAGGGGCGGCAGCACAGATACGCAGTATTTT.

This chain joins TRBV6-5 and TRBJ2-2; tentatively, D is TRBD2 (5 bases). V lost 7 bases and J 6 bases, leaving 12 bases between the germline ends. In germline, CDR1 is MNHEY, CDR2 SVGAGI. The CDR3 totals 13 residues. The CDR3 sequence: CASKASRAGELFF. The DNA for the CDR3 is TGTGCCAGCAAGGCTAGCCGGGCCGGGGAGCTGTTTTTT.

In this sample, this clone turned up once. The CDR3 loop is CASSTDSEQYF. The DNA for the CDR3 is TGTGCCAGCAGCACCGACTCCGAGCAGTACTTC. The chain couples TRBV6-5 to TRBJ2-7; D gene ambiguous. CDR1 MNHEY and CDR2 SVGAGI come from the germline V gene. The CDR3 length is 11 residues. V lost 6 bases to trimming and J lost 6 bases, with 9 bases between them.

The chain is built from TRBV6-6 and TRBJ1-5, with TRBD1 matching 7 bases. Per germline, CDR1 MNHNY and CDR2 SVGAGI (reference sequence). The CDR3 consists of 15 residues. J lost 7 bases, V lost 2 bases, and 8 bases had no gene match. The CDR3 DNA reads as TGTGCCAGCAGTTACGCCGACAGGGAGGGCCAGCCCCAGCATTTT. Protein: CASSYADREGQPQHF.

The chain links TRBV5-4 to TRBJ1-1; no clear D gene. Germline CDR1 reads SGHNT; CDR2 reads YYREEE (reference sequence). The CDR3 has 13 residues. Trimming took 0 bases from V and 0 from J, leaving 3 bases between them. CDR3 loop: CASSLDMNTEAFF. The CDR3 DNA sequence: TGTGCCAGCAGCTTGGATATGAACACTGAAGCTTTCTTT.

The chain recombines TRBV5-1 with TRBJ2-5; D tentatively reads TRBD1 or TRBD2 (5 bases each). V shed 4 bases and J shed 5 bases, with 18 bases lying between them. Per germline, CDR1 SGHRS and CDR2 YFSETQ. CDR3 length: 15 residues. CDR3 DNA: TGCGCCAGCAGCCAGACCGGGACCTATGGGGAGACCCAGTACTTC. Translation gives CASSQTGTYGETQYF.

The chain combines TRBV10-3 with TRBJ2-1, with 12 bases aligning to TRBD1. The V gene's germline CDR1 is ENHRY and CDR2 SYGVKD. V trimming: 7 bases; J trimming: 6 bases; junction bases outside the gene matches: 7. The CDR3 spans 15 residues. This CDR3 is CAITPGQGARNEQFF. CDR3 coding DNA: TGTGCCATCACCCCGGGACAGGGGGCGCGCAATGAGCAGTTCTTC.

The chain joins TRBV4-3 to TRBJ2-5; maybe TRBD2 (5 bases). Per the germline V gene, CDR1 is LGHNA and CDR2 is YSLEER. There are 16 residues in the CDR3. V lost 0 bases and J 2 bases, leaving 13 bases between the germline ends. This CDR3 is CASSQDAGWRQETQYF. The CDR3 DNA reads TGCGCCAGCAGCCAAGATGCGGGTTGGAGGCAAGAGACCCAGTACTTC.

The V call is TRBV6-5, the J call TRBJ1-4; TRBD1 aligns across 9 bases. Germline V gene data show CDR1 as MNHEY and CDR2 as SVGAGI. The trim removed 6 bases at V and 13 bases at J, leaving 12 bases unmatched. The CDR3 has 14 residues. As DNA, the CDR3 is TGTGCCAGCAGCCAGGACAGGGGCCCTCAAGCACTGTTTTTT. As protein: CASSQDRGPQALFF.

This clone showed up just once. The chain is built from TRBV20-1 and TRBJ2-7; D is unresolved. The germline CDR1 and CDR2 sequences are DFQATT and SNEGSKA (reference sequence). The CDR3 extends over 11 amino acids. Between the trimmed V and J ends, which lost 6 bases and 7 bases, there was a span of 13 bases. DNA for the CDR3: TGCAGTGCCCTGGACGGCCCTGAGCAGTACTTC. Residues: CSALDGPEQYF.

A note on this clone: This sample also contains other DNA sequences that code for the same CDR3. The chain is built from TRBV25-1 and TRBJ2-1; weak D call: TRBD2 (5 bases). Deletions cut 6 bases from V and 3 bases from J, with 6 bases between. This CDR3 has 12 residues. Germline lookup yields CDR1 MGHDK and CDR2 SYGVNS. The CDR3 nucleotides read TGTGCCAGCAGCAGCGGCTACAATGAGCAGTTCTTC. Translation: CASSSGYNEQFF. The full variable domain, completed using reference TRBV25-1 and TRBJ2-1, is EADIYQTPRYLVIGTGKKITLECSQTMGHDKMYWYQQDPGMELHLIHYSYGVNSTEKGDLSSESTVSRIRTEHFPLTLESARPSHTSQYLCASSSGYNEQFFGPGTRLTVL.

This clone has only a few counts. The CDR3 region has the DNA TGTGCCGCGTTAGCGGGAGGGCGGGATACGCAGTATTTT. As protein: CAALAGGRDTQYF. The chain carries TRBV10-3 and TRBJ2-3, with 11 positions matching TRBD2. Germline V gene data show CDR1 as ENHRY and CDR2 as SYGVKD. The CDR3 is 13 amino acids. V trimming: 11 bases; J trimming: 6 bases; junction bases outside the gene matches: 7.

This clone was seen a handful of times. The DNA for the CDR3 is TGCGCCAGCAGCTTGGCCATCGATCTCTATGGCTACACCTTC. Its translation: CASSLAIDLYGYTF. The chain employs TRBV5-1 and TRBJ1-2, with unresolved D. V gave up 0 bases and J gave up 4 bases, with 10 bases separating them. This CDR3 has 14 residues. CDR1 and CDR2 (germline): SGHRS, YFSETQ.

The chain carries TRBV25-1 and TRBJ1-1, with no clear D. Germline V gene sequence: CDR1 MGHDK, CDR2 SYGVNS. V lost 6 bases and J 0 bases, leaving 11 bases between the germline ends. This CDR3 region has 14 residues. CDR3 coding DNA: TGTGCCAGCAGGACAACAGACCTGAACACTGAAGCTTTCTTT. Its translation: CASRTTDLNTEAFF.

The chain joins TRBV7-6 to TRBJ2-1, with 8 bases identical to TRBD2. The trim removed 4 bases at V and 0 bases at J, leaving 2 bases unmatched. CDR3 size: 15 residues. Germline V lookup: CDR1 SGHVS, CDR2 FNYEAQ. The CDR3 spells CASSSTSGSYNEQFF. The CDR3 DNA follows: TGTGCCAGCAGCTCCACTAGCGGCTCCTACAATGAGCAGTTCTTC.

This clone was recorded once. V usage is TRBV28 and J usage is TRBJ2-1, with 9 bases matching TRBD2. This CDR3 spans 16 amino acids. Germline CDR1 is MDHEN and CDR2 is SYDVKM. V lost 2 bases to trimming and J lost 0 bases; unmatched junction nucleotides: 2. The DNA of the CDR3 is TGTGCCAGCAGTTTACTACTAGCGGGCTCCTACAATGAGCAGTTCTTC. Amino acids: CASSLLLAGSYNEQFF.

This clone was seen more than once but under ten times. This rearrangement joins TRBV4-1 to TRBJ2-2; D gene unclear. There are 18 residues in the CDR3. The V end was cut by 2 bases, the J end by 4 bases, with 20 bases between. The germline V gene has CDR1 MGHRA and CDR2 YSYEKL. CDR3 sequence reads: CASSQSKTHLRFTGELFF. The DNA for the CDR3 is TGCGCCAGCAGCCAATCGAAAACCCACCTCAGATTCACCGGGGAGCTGTTTTTT.

The chain has TRBV5-4 and TRBJ2-1; possibly TRBD2 for D (5 bases). The germline CDR1 and CDR2 sequences are SGHNT and YYREEE (reference sequence). This CDR3 is built from 15 residues. V shed 0 bases and J shed 3 bases, with 10 bases lying between them. DNA for the CDR3: TGTGCCAGCAGCTTGGGGACTTCCTACTACAATGAGCAGTTCTTC. Residues: CASSLGTSYYNEQFF.